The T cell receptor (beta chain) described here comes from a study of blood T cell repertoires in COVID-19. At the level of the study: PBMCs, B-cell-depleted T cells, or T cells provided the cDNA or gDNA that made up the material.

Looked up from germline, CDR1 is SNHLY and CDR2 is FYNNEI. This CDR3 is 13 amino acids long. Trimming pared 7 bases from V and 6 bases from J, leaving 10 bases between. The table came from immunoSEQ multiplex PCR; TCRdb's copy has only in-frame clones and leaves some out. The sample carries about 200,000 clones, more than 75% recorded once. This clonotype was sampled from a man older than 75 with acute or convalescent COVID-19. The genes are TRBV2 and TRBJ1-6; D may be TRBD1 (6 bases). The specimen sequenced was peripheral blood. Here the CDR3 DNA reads TGTGCCAGCAAGAGCAGGGGTAATTCACCCCTCCACTTT. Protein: CASKSRGNSPLHF.